The next 27 T cell receptor beta chains were all read from a single sample in a study of blood T cell repertoires in COVID-19 (dated by TCRdb to between 2020 and 2021). Library construction relied on the immunoSEQ multiplex PCR assay. What TCRdb holds here is the immuneACCESS table cut down to in-frame rearrangements. Part of the clones is not present; checked against another copy, under half of the missing clones reflect an unresolved V gene, and the others are unexplained. Counted in this sample were about 100,000 clones; 91% of them appeared once. The biggest ten clones account for 4% to 4.5% of the sample. Source material: peripheral blood. Receptors originate from a man younger than 35 with acute or convalescent COVID-19.

The chain employs TRBV14 and TRBJ1-2, with 7 nucleotides matching TRBD1. CDR3 length equals 15 residues. The trim removed 5 bases at V and 3 bases at J, leaving 9 bases unmatched. Germline-derived CDR1 and CDR2 are SGHDN and FVKESK. The CDR3 DNA reads TGTGCCAGCAGCACCTTAGGGGGCAAGTACTATGGCTACACCTTC. Translating it yields CASSTLGGKYYGYTF.

The V and J genes are TRBV5-1 and TRBJ2-5, with 11 bases matching TRBD2. Losses at the gene ends were 1 base for V and 5 bases for J; bases not matched to a gene: 7. CDR1 is SGHRS, CDR2 YFSETQ, per germline. The CDR3 length is 16 residues. The CDR3 region is CASSLSSSGGQETQYF. CDR3 coding DNA: TGCGCCAGCAGCTTGTCGTCTAGCGGGGGGCAGGAGACCCAGTACTTC.

A single count supports this clone. CDR3 region: CASSVGTSNEQFF. The CDR3 DNA is TGTGCCAGCAGCGTAGGTACTTCGAATGAGCAGTTCTTC. The chain uses TRBV9 and TRBJ2-1, with unresolved D. There are 13 residues in the CDR3. Trimming left V 0 bases short and J 7 bases short, with 8 bases between. CDR1 is SGDLS and CDR2 is YYNGEE in the germline V gene.

This chain connects TRBV7-8 to TRBJ2-3; 7 bases map to TRBD2. V gave up 0 bases and J gave up 4 bases; unmatched junction bases: 13. The CDR3 length is 18 residues. Germline V gives CDR1 SGHVS, CDR2 FQNEAQ. The CDR3 reads CASSLAPLARGKADTQYF. Written as DNA, the CDR3 is TGTGCCAGCAGCTTAGCGCCACTAGCGCGGGGGAAAGCAGATACGCAGTATTTT. The entire variable domain, with the rest obtained from reference TRBV7-8 and TRBJ2-3, is as follows: GAGVSQSPRYKVAKRGQDVALRCDPISGHVSLFWYQQALGQGPEFLTYFQNEAQLDKSGLPSDRFFAERPEGSVSTLKIQRTQQEDSAVYLCASSLAPLARGKADTQYFGPGTRLTVL.

The genes are TRBV6-5 and TRBJ1-2; perhaps TRBD1 as D (5 bases). The CDR3 runs to 15 residues. The V gene's germline CDR1 is MNHEY and CDR2 SVGAGI. Between the trimmed V and J ends, which lost 6 bases and 4 bases, there was a span of 18 bases. Here the CDR3 reads CASSPAGRGGYGYTF. As DNA, the CDR3 is TGTGCCAGCAGCCCGGCCGGGAGGGGAGGCTATGGCTACACCTTC.

V is TRBV27 and J is TRBJ2-3, with D perhaps matching TRBD2 (6 bases). CDR3 length: 15 residues. Trimming removed 2 bases from V and 0 bases from J, with 9 bases in between. Germline V CDR1 and CDR2: MNHEY, SMNVEV (reference sequence). CDR3 sequence: CASSLGSGSTDTQYF. For the CDR3, the DNA is TGTGCCAGCAGTTTAGGTAGCGGAAGCACAGATACGCAGTATTTT.

This rearrangement joins TRBV5-1 to TRBJ1-2; a weak D match, TRBD1 (6 bases). This CDR3 contains 13 residues. V shed 4 bases and J shed 5 bases, with 12 bases lying between them. CDR1 and CDR2 from the germline V gene are SGHRS and YFSETQ. CDR3 in DNA: TGCGCCAGCAGCGCATCAGGGGAGTATGGCTACACCTTC. Its translation: CASSASGEYGYTF.

The chain recombines TRBV11-2 with TRBJ2-7; D gene ambiguous. The CDR3 contains 14 residues. Germline CDR1 SGHAT, CDR2 FQNNGV. V was pared by 2 bases and J by 1 base, with 9 bases between. Here the CDR3 DNA reads TGTGCCAGCAGCTTATTAACTACTTCCTACGAGCAGTACTTC. Translated: CASSLLTTSYEQYF.

The rearrangement joins TRBV5-1 to TRBJ1-1, with D possibly matching TRBD1 (5 bases). Between the trimmed V and J ends, which lost 4 bases and 7 bases, there was a span of 14 bases. In germline, CDR1 is SGHRS, CDR2 YFSETQ. CDR3 length: 13 amino acids. The CDR3 region is CASSTEDSYEAFF. CDR3 nucleotides: TGCGCCAGCAGCACGGAAGACAGTTATGAAGCTTTCTTT.

This sequence joins TRBV24-1 and TRBJ2-3; D not certain. CDR3 size: 12 residues. Germline CDR1 reads KGHDR; CDR2 reads SFDVKD. Trimming removed 9 bases from V and 2 bases from J, with 8 bases in between. The CDR3: CATRSYTDTQYF. For the CDR3, the DNA is TGTGCCACCCGGAGTTACACAGATACGCAGTATTTT.

J is TRBJ1-4 and V is TRBV7-6; a possible D gene is TRBD1 (5 bases). This CDR3 contains 15 residues. Trimming took 0 bases from V and 5 from J, leaving 10 bases between them. CDR1 and CDR2 (germline): SGHVS, FNYEAQ. The CDR3 here is CASSLADRSNEKLFF. In DNA, the CDR3 is TGTGCCAGCAGCTTAGCAGACAGATCCAATGAAAAACTGTTTTTT.

V usage is TRBV6-5 and J usage is TRBJ2-2, with no clear D. The germline V gene has CDR1 MNHEY and CDR2 SVGAGI. CDR3 length: 14 amino acids. The ends were cut back, 6 bases at V and 2 bases at J, with 10 bases in the middle. This chain's CDR3 is CASRSDINTGELFF. Here the CDR3 DNA reads TGTGCCAGCAGATCAGATATTAACACCGGGGAGCTGTTTTTT.

The V call is TRBV5-1, the J call TRBJ1-1, with D uncertain. The germline V and J ends were trimmed by 7 bases and 1 base, with 8 bases remaining between them. The germline V gene has CDR1 SGHRS and CDR2 YFSETQ. The CDR3 loop spans 12 amino acids. CDR3 sequence (DNA): TGCGCCAGCCGTAACTGGAACACTGAAGCTTTCTTT. Its protein product is CASRNWNTEAFF.

The chain has TRBV20-1 and TRBJ2-1; D gene ambiguous. V was clipped by 2 bases and J by 5 bases, with 4 bases between them. The CDR3 is made up of 11 amino acids. Germline CDR1 is DFQATT and CDR2 is SNEGSKA (reference sequence). The CDR3 sequence is CSARQDNEQFF. The CDR3 bases are TGCAGTGCTAGACAGGACAATGAGCAGTTCTTC.

This clone was counted once. The chain combines TRBV2 with TRBJ1-6, with D maybe TRBD1 (6 bases). The V end was cut by 0 bases, the J end by 7 bases, with 16 bases between. Germline CDR1 is SNHLY and CDR2 is FYNNEI. The CDR3 spans 17 residues. CDR3 DNA: TGTGCCAGCAGTGAAGCGCTTAGGGGGACGTCGAATTCACCCCTCCACTTT. This codes for CASSEALRGTSNSPLHF.

V usage is TRBV7-8 and J usage is TRBJ1-4; TRBD1 aligns across 9 bases. CDR3 length: 14 amino acids. Germline values: CDR1 SGHVS, CDR2 FQNEAQ. V gave up 5 bases and J gave up 5 bases; unmatched junction bases: 3. The CDR3 nucleotides are TGTGCCAGCAGCCGAGGGACAGGGAATGAAAAACTGTTTTTT. As protein: CASSRGTGNEKLFF.

The V and J genes are TRBV11-3 and TRBJ2-5, with TRBD1 matching 7 bases. CDR1 and CDR2 from the germline V gene are SGHNT and YENEEA. This CDR3 region has 14 residues. The junction had 6 bases not matched to a gene; V was cut back by 4 bases and J by 4 bases. The CDR3 spells CASSSNWDRETQYF. In DNA form, the CDR3 reads TGTGCCAGCAGCTCCAACTGGGACAGAGAGACCCAGTACTTC. The full variable domain, its missing parts supplied by reference TRBV11-3 and TRBJ2-5, is EAGVVQSPRYKIIEKKQPVAFWCNPISGHNTLYWYLQNLGQGPELLIRYENEEAVDDSQLPKDRFSAERLKGVDSTLKIQPAELGDSAVYLCASSSNWDRETQYFGPGTRLLVL.

The chain carries TRBV7-9 and TRBJ1-1; the match to TRBD1 covers 9 bases. The germline CDR1 and CDR2 sequences are SEHNR and FQNEAQ (reference sequence). V gave up 4 bases and J gave up 1 base; unmatched junction bases: 13. The CDR3 is 18 residues long. In DNA form, the CDR3 reads TGTGCCAGCAGCTCCACCGGGACAGGGAACGTGAAGAACACTGAAGCTTTCTTT. Protein product: CASSSTGTGNVKNTEAFF.

As regards this clone: At one of its ends the junction is not consistent with the germline gene, which may arise from a read error. The V gene is TRBV6-4, the J gene TRBJ2-1, with 11 bases fitting TRBD2. CDR3 length: 14 residues. CDR1 MRHNA and CDR2 SNTAGT come from the germline V gene. This CDR3 is CASSALSGGAPLIF. DNA of the CDR3: TGTGCCAGCAGCGCACTTAGCGGGGGGGCCCCCCTAATCTTC.

The chain is built from TRBV30 and TRBJ2-5; D might be TRBD2 (7 bases). Between the trimmed V and J ends, which lost 8 bases and 1 base, there was a span of 17 bases. The V gene's germline CDR1 is GTSNPN and CDR2 SVGIG (reference sequence). CDR3 length equals 14 residues. The CDR3 is CAGVWGGGQETQYF. CDR3 DNA: TGTGCCGGAGTCTGGGGGGGCGGCCAAGAGACCCAGTACTTC.

The chain employs TRBV19 and TRBJ2-7, with TRBD2 as a possible D gene (6 bases). This CDR3 is 13 amino acids long. Germline values: CDR1 LNHDA, CDR2 SQIVND (reference sequence). The V and J ends lost 8 bases and 3 bases respectively, with 14 bases between them. The CDR3 coding sequence is TGTGCCAGTGGCCCTGGAGGGCACTACGAGCAGTACTTC. It translates to CASGPGGHYEQYF. Based on the CDR3 plus reference TRBV19 and TRBJ2-7, the full variable domain is DGGITQSPKYLFRKEGQNVTLSCEQNLNHDAMYWYRQDPGQGLRLIYYSQIVNDFQKGDIAEGYSVSREKKESFPLTVTSAQKNPTAFYLCASGPGGHYEQYFGPGTRLTVT.

Only a few counts were recorded for this clone. The gene calls are TRBV9 and TRBJ1-3, with unresolved D. V was cut by 3 bases and J by 1 base, with 14 bases left in between. The CDR3 extends over 16 amino acids. Germline-derived CDR1 and CDR2 are SGDLS and YYNGEE. The CDR3 reads CASSGQVTKSGNTIYF. The CDR3 DNA reads TGTGCCAGCAGCGGTCAAGTGACAAAGTCTGGAAACACCATATATTTT.

The sample holds a few counts of this clone. The chain is built from TRBV27 and TRBJ2-1, with D possibly being TRBD2 (5 bases). V lost 5 bases and J 3 bases, leaving 11 bases between the germline ends. Germline V gene lookup returns CDR1 MNHEY and CDR2 SMNVEV (reference sequence). This CDR3 contains 14 residues. The CDR3 sequence is CASSLMGSYNEQFF. For the CDR3, the DNA is TGTGCCAGCAGTCTCATGGGGAGCTACAATGAGCAGTTCTTC.

The J gene is TRBJ2-5, the V gene TRBV18, with D hard to call. Trimming cost V 3 bases and J 4 bases, with 6 bases left between them. The CDR3 covers 12 residues. CDR1 and CDR2 from the germline V gene are KGHSH and LQKENI. The CDR3 DNA reads TGTGCCAGCTCACCCGCCGGAGAGACCCAGTACTTC. Translated, it gives CASSPAGETQYF.

The J gene is TRBJ1-1, the V gene TRBV5-4; D unclear. The CDR3 loop spans 14 amino acids. Trimming pared 4 bases from V and 2 bases from J, leaving 12 bases between. The germline CDR1 and CDR2 sequences are SGHNT and YYREEE (reference sequence). The CDR3 region is CASSPRQGNTEAFF. Written as DNA, the CDR3 is TGTGCCAGCAGCCCTCGACAAGGAAACACTGAAGCTTTCTTT.

The V gene is TRBV19, the J gene TRBJ1-2; the D gene is possibly TRBD1 (5 bases). The V and J ends lost 7 bases and 8 bases respectively, with 17 bases between them. The germline CDR1 and CDR2 sequences are LNHDA and SQIVND (reference sequence). The CDR3 spans 13 residues. The CDR3 nucleotides are TGTGCCAGTACCCCGATTGGGGCGAGGGGCTACACCTTC. It encodes CASTPIGARGYTF.

The chain joins TRBV24-1 to TRBJ1-4; possible D gene TRBD1, 6 bases. The germline V gene encodes CDR1 KGHDR and CDR2 SFDVKD. The CDR3 sequence is 17 residues long. The V end lost 2 bases, the J end lost 0 bases, and 12 bases lay between the germline ends. CDR3 in amino acids: CATSDSGGAATNEKLFF. The CDR3 DNA reads as TGTGCCACCAGTGATTCCGGGGGGGCAGCAACTAATGAAAAACTGTTTTTT.